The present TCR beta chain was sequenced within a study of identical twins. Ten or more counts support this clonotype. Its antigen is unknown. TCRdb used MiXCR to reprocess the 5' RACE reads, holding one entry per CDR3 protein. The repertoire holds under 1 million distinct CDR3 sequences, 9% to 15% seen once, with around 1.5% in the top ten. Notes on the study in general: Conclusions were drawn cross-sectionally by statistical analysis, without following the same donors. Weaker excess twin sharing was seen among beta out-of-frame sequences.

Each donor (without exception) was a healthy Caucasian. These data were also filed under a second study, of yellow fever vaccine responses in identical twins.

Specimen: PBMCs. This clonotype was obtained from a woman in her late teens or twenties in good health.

CDR3 sequence (DNA): TGTGCCAGCAGCCAAGGAGGGCTGGGACAGGTCTACAATGAGCAGTTCTTC. Amino acid sequence: CASSQGGLGQVYNEQFF. This rearrangement joins TRBV3-1 to TRBJ2-1; 8 bases align to TRBD1. After removal of 1 base from V and 3 bases from J, the junction contained 8 bases not matched to a gene. The germline gives CDR1 LGHDT, CDR2 YNNKEL (reference sequence). The CDR3 runs 17 residues.